This T cell receptor beta chain was identified in a study of blood T cell repertoires in COVID-19. Study information: Acute-phase and convalescent COVID-19 samples originated in the United States, Italy and Spain.

The CDR3 contains 15 residues. Germline CDR1 SNHLY, CDR2 FYNNEI. Unmatched junction bases numbered 12, after V lost 6 bases and J lost 6 bases. Source study methods: Reference gene primer amplification gave nucleated cell count estimates. TCRdb's copy holds only in-frame clones and misses some; the assay was immunoSEQ multiplex PCR. That table furnishes V, J and clone size, whereas the DNA furnished D and trimming. The sample includes under 85,000 clones, 70% to 90% of them seen just once. Source material: peripheral blood. The chain uses TRBV2 and TRBJ2-7; 9 nucleotides align to TRBD1. This TCR derives from a man between 65 and 79 years old with active or convalescent COVID-19. CDR3 in amino acids: CASSPGTGPQREQYF. The CDR3 nucleotides read TGTGCCAGCAGCCCCGGGACAGGGCCCCAACGCGAGCAGTACTTC.